This record looks at one T cell receptor beta chain sequence and its context. Method: immunoSEQ multiplex PCR; TCRdb's copy keeps in-frame clones and lacks some. The table includes over 850 clones, 55% to 65% detected once. The data are from a study of CD8 T cells in acute hepatitis C reinfection. Time point denoted: acute HCV infection, within 168 days of estimated infection date. The hepatitis C virus-specific receptor repertoire was characterized directly ex vivo, with no prior expansion in culture. Dead cells were excluded, and live cells stained for CD3, CD8 and CD45RO. The germline gives CDR1 MGHRA, CDR2 YSYEKL. CDR3 size: 17 residues. Germline trimming cut 4 bases from V and 6 bases from J; bases unmatched to any gene: 14. Notes on the study in general: TRBV04 and TRBV06 were preferentially used in all groups, not explained by naive pool overrepresentation.

Sequencing used HCV NS3-1073 tetramer-sorted CD8+ T cells from PBMCs, obtained during acute infection. This chain joins TRBV4-1 and TRBJ2-1; 8 nucleotides align to TRBD2. This receptor was obtained from a young woman who spontaneously cleared hepatitis C infection. CDR3 DNA sequence: TGCGCCAGCAGCCGAGGGGTAGCGGGACCCAGTGGCAATGAGCAGTTCTTC. It yields the protein CASSRGVAGPSGNEQFF.